Listed here are 3 T cell receptor beta chains from one sample, sequenced in a study of T cell changes during pregnancy in multiple sclerosis. Method: immunoSEQ multiplex PCR; TCRdb's copy keeps in-frame clones and lacks some. This sample has 65,000 to 85,000 clones, with under 90% found just once. Sequencing used peripheral blood, obtained after pregnancy. These receptors came from a female donor in good health, enrolled as a control in a pregnancy study.

The chain uses TRBV30 and TRBJ1-1; 12 bases fit TRBD1. This CDR3 is built from 14 residues. Germline V CDR1 and CDR2: GTSNPN, SVGIG (reference sequence). V shed 3 bases, J shed 10 bases, and the junction held 9 bases outside the gene matches. CDR3 sequence: CAWRAGTGGVGAFF. The CDR3 nucleotides are TGTGCCTGGAGGGCCGGGACAGGGGGCGTCGGAGCTTTCTTT.

J is TRBJ1-2 and V is TRBV19; 12 bases are shared with TRBD1. This CDR3 comprises 17 residues. The J segment lost 4 bases and the V segment lost 5 bases, leaving 11 bases of the junction unmatched. Germline V lookup: CDR1 LNHDA, CDR2 SQIVND (reference sequence). For the CDR3, the DNA is TGTGCCAGTAGTCCCGGGACAGGGGGCGAACCCGGCTATGGCTACACCTTC. It encodes CASSPGTGGEPGYGYTF.

The chain employs TRBV27 and TRBJ1-1, with D maybe TRBD1 (6 bases). There are 15 residues in the CDR3. Trimming removed 2 bases at V and 0 bases at J, with 10 bases between. CDR1 is MNHEY, CDR2 SMNVEV, per germline (reference sequence). CDR3 sequence (DNA): TGTGCCAGCAGTTTAGGGGGGGGGCTGAACACTGAAGCTTTCTTT. It is translated as CASSLGGGLNTEAFF.